These 2 T cell receptor beta chains were all obtained from the same sample, sequenced in a study of blood T cell repertoires in COVID-19. Measured with immunoSEQ multiplex PCR; TCRdb has only the in-frame clones, and not every one. The sample shows about 72,000 clones, around 85% of them seen only once. The specimen was peripheral blood. The source of these receptors is a woman at least 80 years old with active or convalescent COVID-19.

The genes are TRBV30 and TRBJ2-4; TRBD2 matches 12 bases. The CDR3 sequence is 18 residues long. Germline lookup yields CDR1 GTSNPN and CDR2 SVGIG (reference sequence). V dropped 2 bases and J dropped 0; count of bases not matched to a gene: 8. This CDR3 reads CAWSPGLAGLLAKNIQYF. The CDR3 coding sequence is TGTGCCTGGAGTCCAGGACTAGCGGGGCTACTAGCCAAAAACATTCAGTACTTC. The entire variable domain, with the rest obtained from reference TRBV30 and TRBJ2-4, is as follows: SQTIHQWPATLVQPVGSPLSLECTVEGTSNPNLYWYRQAAGRGLQLLFYSVGIGQISSEVPQNLSASRPQDRQFILSSKKLLLSDSGFYLCAWSPGLAGLLAKNIQYFGAGTRLSVL.

V is TRBV18 and J is TRBJ1-1, with D maybe TRBD1 (5 bases). Trimming cost V 4 bases and J 6 bases, with 12 bases left between them. Germline V CDR1 and CDR2: KGHSH, LQKENI. The CDR3 is 13 amino acids. The CDR3 sequence is CASSQGRGAEAFF. The CDR3 DNA follows: TGTGCCAGCTCACAGGGGAGGGGCGCTGAAGCTTTCTTT.